This T cell receptor (beta chain) comes out of a study of blood T cell repertoires in COVID-19. The wider study: The samples span acute and convalescent COVID-19 from the United States, Italy and Spain. PBMCs, B-cell-depleted T cells, or T cells were the source of the cDNA or gDNA that made up the material.

Under the authors' procedure: From reference gene primer amplification, estimates of nucleated cell counts were derived. Here immunoSEQ multiplex PCR was the method, and the copy in TCRdb shows in-frame clones only, minus some. The DNA gave D and trimming, while V, J and clone size come from that table. The data hold more than 120,000 clones, with about four fifths observed a single time. The CDR3 spans 15 residues. Germline assignment: CDR1 LGHDT and CDR2 YNNKEL (reference sequence). Trimming took off 4 bases at V and 3 bases at J, with 15 bases between the two ends. This rearrangement joins TRBV3-1 (or the pseudogene TRBV3-2) to TRBJ1-2; D unclear. The sequencing input was peripheral blood. This clonotype was sampled from a human donor in a cohort sampled during active COVID-19. DNA for the CDR3: TGTGCCAGCAGCCTTTCGGTCCAGCGCGACTATGGCTACACCTTC. Protein product: CASSLSVQRDYGYTF.